A single TCR beta chain is shown here with its context. The study ran its PCR with 60 Vbeta and 13 Jbeta primers. Measured with immunoSEQ multiplex PCR; TCRdb has only the in-frame clones, and not every one. In the table there are tens of thousands of clones, more than 55% of which are singletons. This record belongs to a study of cytomegalovirus exposure and HLA in healthy donors. The ends lost 0 bases at V and 0 bases at J; junction bases unmatched: 4. CDR1 is LGHNA, CDR2 YSLEER, per germline. The length of the CDR3 is 16 residues. The chain joins TRBV4-3 to TRBJ1-1; 7 bases fit TRBD1. The clonotype originates from a human donor in good health. Material: PBMCs. The CDR3 sequence: CASSQDLRGLNTEAFF. CDR3 bases: TGCGCCAGCAGCCAAGATCTAAGGGGGCTGAACACTGAAGCTTTCTTT.